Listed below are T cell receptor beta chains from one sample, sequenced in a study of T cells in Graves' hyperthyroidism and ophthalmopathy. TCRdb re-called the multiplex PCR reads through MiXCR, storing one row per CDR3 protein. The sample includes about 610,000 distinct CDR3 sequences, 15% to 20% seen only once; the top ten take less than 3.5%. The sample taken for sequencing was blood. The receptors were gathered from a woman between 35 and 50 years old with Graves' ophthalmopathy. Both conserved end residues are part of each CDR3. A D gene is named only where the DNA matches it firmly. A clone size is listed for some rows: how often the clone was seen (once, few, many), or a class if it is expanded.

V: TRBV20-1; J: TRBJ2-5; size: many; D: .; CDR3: CSAARGIVETQYF; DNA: TGCAGTGCTGCTAGGGGGATCGTAGAGACCCAGTACTTC
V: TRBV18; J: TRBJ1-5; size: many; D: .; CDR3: CASSPGQGMGQPQHF; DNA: TGTGCCAGCTCACCAGGTCAGGGCATGGGTCAGCCCCAGCATTTT
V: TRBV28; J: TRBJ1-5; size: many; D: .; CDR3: CASSFRRSLNQPQHF; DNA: TGTGCCAGCAGTTTTCGCAGGAGCCTTAATCAGCCCCAGCATTTT
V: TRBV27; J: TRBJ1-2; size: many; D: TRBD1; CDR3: CASSLRDRGYGYTF; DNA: TGTGCCAGCAGTTTAAGGGACAGGGGGTATGGCTACACCTTC
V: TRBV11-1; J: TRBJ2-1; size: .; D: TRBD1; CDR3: CASSSVQGASYNEQFF; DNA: TGTGCCAGCAGCTCCGTACAGGGGGCCTCCTACAATGAGCAGTTCTTC
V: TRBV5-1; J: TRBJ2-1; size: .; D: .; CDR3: CASSPQPGARTIRGNEQFF; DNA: TGCGCCAGCAGCCCCCAGCCTGGGGCCAGAACGATAAGGGGCAATGAGCAGTTCTTC
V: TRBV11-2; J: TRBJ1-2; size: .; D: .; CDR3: CASSLGRGNGYTF; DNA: TGTGCCAGCAGCTTAGGGCGGGGAAATGGCTACACCTTC
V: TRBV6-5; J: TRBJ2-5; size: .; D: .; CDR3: CASSYRRGEAQETQYF; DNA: TGTGCCAGCAGTTACCGCAGGGGAGAGGCGCAAGAGACCCAGTACTTC
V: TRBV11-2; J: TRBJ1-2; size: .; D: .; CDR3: CASSLGRRGWGGAGYTF; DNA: TGTGCCAGCAGCTTAGGACGTCGGGGGTGGGGGGGCGCCGGCTACACCTTC
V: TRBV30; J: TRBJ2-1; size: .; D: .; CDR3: CAWSVTREQFF; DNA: TGTGCCTGGAGTGTAACCCGTGAGCAGTTCTTC
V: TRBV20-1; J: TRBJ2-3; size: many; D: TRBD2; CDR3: CSALAGAPSTQYF; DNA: TGCAGTGCTTTAGCGGGGGCCCCCTCTACGCAGTATTTT
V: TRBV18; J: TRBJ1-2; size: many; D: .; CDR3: CASSPPVQMGYGYTF; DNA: TGTGCCAGCTCACCACCGGTACAGATGGGCTATGGCTACACCTTC
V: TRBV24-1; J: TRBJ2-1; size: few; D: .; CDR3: CATSDWSSSYNEQFF; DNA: TGTGCCACCAGTGATTGGTCGAGCTCCTACAATGAGCAGTTCTTC
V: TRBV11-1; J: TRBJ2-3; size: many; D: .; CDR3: CASSSQGFTDTQYF; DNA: TGTGCCAGCAGCTCACAGGGCTTTACAGATACGCAGTATTTT
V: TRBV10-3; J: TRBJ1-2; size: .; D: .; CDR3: CAISEGQGYYGYTF; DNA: TGTGCCATCAGTGAGGGGCAGGGGTACTATGGCTACACCTTC
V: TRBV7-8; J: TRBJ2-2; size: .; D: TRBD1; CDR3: CASSLIVGQGRTGELFF; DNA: TGTGCCAGCAGCTTAATAGTGGGACAGGGACGGACCGGGGAGCTGTTTTTT
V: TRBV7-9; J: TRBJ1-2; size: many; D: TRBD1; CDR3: CASSASPAGTGGHLYGYTF; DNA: TGTGCCAGCAGCGCCTCCCCAGCCGGGACAGGGGGCCACCTATATGGCTACACCTTC